These 8 T cell receptor beta chains came from one sample sequenced in a study of T cells after yellow fever vaccination. Using its own MiXCR run on the 5' RACE reads, TCRdb lists one record per CDR3 protein. Of almost 30,000 distinct CDR3 sequences in the sample, about 5% were seen once. Specimen: CD8+ T cells sorted from PBMCs, collected 10 days after the yellow fever booster vaccination. The receptors shown here come from a man in his thirties or forties who received the YFV17D yellow fever vaccine.

This clonotype appeared many times. This chain connects TRBV30 to TRBJ2-1; the D gene is possibly TRBD2 (6 bases). Germline CDR1 is GTSNPN and CDR2 is SVGIG (reference sequence). CDR3 length: 13 residues. Trimming pared 4 bases from V and 6 bases from J, leaving 13 bases between. The CDR3 loop is CAWTQLARNEQFF. As DNA, the CDR3 is TGTGCCTGGACCCAACTAGCCCGCAATGAGCAGTTCTTC. The full variable domain, completed using reference TRBV30 and TRBJ2-1, is SQTIHQWPATLVQPVGSPLSLECTVEGTSNPNLYWYRQAAGRGLQLLFYSVGIGQISSEVPQNLSASRPQDRQFILSSKKLLLSDSGFYLCAWTQLARNEQFFGPGTRLTVL.

The rearrangement joins TRBV6-5 to TRBJ1-5; tentatively, D is TRBD1 (5 bases). Trimming shortened V by 6 bases and J by 7 bases, and 19 bases separated the two germline ends. The CDR3 runs 15 residues. The V gene's germline CDR1 is MNHEY and CDR2 SVGAGI. The CDR3 spells CASSTSPDRAQPQHF. The CDR3 DNA reads TGTGCCAGCAGCACCTCCCCCGACAGAGCCCAGCCCCAGCATTTT.

This clonotype showed up many times. V gene TRBV20-1 combines with J gene TRBJ2-1; 7 bases are a match to TRBD1. The CDR3 runs to 15 residues. The junction had 7 bases not matched to a gene; V was cut back by 5 bases and J by 0 bases. CDR1 and CDR2 (germline): DFQATT, SNEGSKA (reference sequence). CDR3 amino acids: CSAGGEGASYNEQFF. CDR3 coding DNA: TGCAGTGCTGGGGGAGAGGGGGCCTCCTACAATGAGCAGTTCTTC.

This clonotype was seen ten or more times. V and J are TRBV4-3 and TRBJ2-7; no definite D call. Trimming left V 2 bases short and J 4 bases short, with 9 bases between. Germline CDR1 LGHNA, CDR2 YSLEER. The CDR3 totals 13 residues. The CDR3 DNA reads as TGCGCCAGCAGCCAATCTCAGCATTACGAGCAGTACTTC. This sequence encodes CASSQSQHYEQYF.

With respect to this clonotype: This may stem from a read error, because a much larger clone lies one nucleotide away. The chain is built from TRBV28 and TRBJ2-7; maybe TRBD1 (6 bases). The CDR3 loop spans 14 amino acids. Looked up from germline, CDR1 is MDHEN and CDR2 is SYDVKM. V gave up 5 bases and J gave up 4 bases, with 15 bases separating them. The CDR3 loop is CASSALDSLYEQYF. The DNA for the CDR3 is TGTGCCAGCAGTGCCTTGGACAGCCTATACGAGCAGTACTTC.

This clonotype has ten or more counts. This chain uses TRBV24-1 with TRBJ2-7; D not resolved. V dropped 3 bases and J dropped 0 bases, with 8 bases sitting between them. This CDR3 contains 14 residues. Germline CDR1 and CDR2: KGHDR and SFDVKD. In nucleotides, the CDR3 is TGTGCCACCAGTGATCGGGCAGACTCCTACGAGCAGTACTTC. This translates into CATSDRADSYEQYF.

In its sample, this clonotype was seen many times. The genes are TRBV4-3 and TRBJ2-7; 7 bases fit TRBD1. Germline V gene lookup returns CDR1 LGHNA and CDR2 YSLEER. V dropped 1 base and J dropped 1; count of bases not matched to a gene: 1. This CDR3 has 14 amino acids. CDR3 DNA sequence: TGCGCCAGCAGCCAAGTACAGGGGTCCTACGAGCAGTACTTC. This sequence encodes CASSQVQGSYEQYF.

Many counts were recorded for this clonotype. The chain recombines TRBV11-2 with TRBJ2-1; D unresolved. V lost 1 base and J 4 bases, leaving 5 bases between the germline ends. The CDR3 sequence is 13 residues long. In germline, CDR1 is SGHAT, CDR2 FQNNGV. DNA of the CDR3: TGTGCCAGCAGCTTAGGGGCATACAATGAGCAGTTCTTC. This translates into CASSLGAYNEQFF.